This TCR beta chain was observed in a study of graft-versus-host responses after intestinal transplantation. Across the study: Recipients across the board were started on anti-thymocyte globulin induction, then kept on tacrolimus and steroids for about 3 years. The study's findings and limits: Early declines in HvG clones that occurred post-transplant were associated with peak circulating GvH clone levels.

In the case of this clone: No antigen is known for it.

TCRdb's table, derived via immunoSEQ multiplex PCR, lists solely in-frame clones and lacks some. In the table there are about 88,000 clones, 85% to 95% of which are singletons. The receptor was isolated from a human donor who was the organ donor for an intestinal transplant. Sequencing was performed on unstimulated CD4+ T cells sorted from spleen or lymph node cells, taken before transplant.

The CDR3 nucleotides are TGTGCCAGCAGCGTAGCCCAGGACTATGGCTACACCTTC. It yields the protein CASSVAQDYGYTF. The V and J genes are TRBV9 and TRBJ1-2, with no clear D. The germline V gene has CDR1 SGDLS and CDR2 YYNGEE. Trimming pared 0 bases from V and 3 bases from J, leaving 6 bases between. This CDR3 is 13 amino acids long.